This record covers a single T cell receptor beta chain. This clonotype showed up many times. Its recognized antigen is unknown. Per-nucleotide qualities are absent, and no much larger clonotype sits a single base away. The junction shows trimming of 5 bases on V and 2 bases on J, and the gene matches do not reach 12 bases of it. Counted from cysteine to phenylalanine, this CDR3 has 18 amino acids. This entry keeps only the CDR3 DNA: 54 bases, framed from base 1. Taken from the germline V gene, the CDR1 and CDR2 loops are SGHTA and FQGNSA. The sequencing machine was an Illumina HiSeq 1500. In-frame beta chains were kept once TCRdb had trimmed the public reads at Q25 with fastp and called clones with MiXCR. Identical CDR3 proteins give one entry, which carries the most common genes and DNA. The sample table holds about 80,000 distinct CDR3 sequences, of which more than 3.5% were seen once. The biggest ten clones account for approximately 4.3% of the sample.

This entry is derived from a study of T cell repertoires in cytomegalovirus infection (dated by TCRdb to the late 2010s). Notes on the research overall: Donor HLA type was relevant to the analysis, because carriage of CMV infection together with the matching HLA type was indicated by public TCR beta signatures. The investigation overall reported the following: Cumulative frequency of public TCR beta family members discriminated carriers of CMV infection plus the relevant HLA type in this cohort and an independent approximately 370-donor cohort. In the ex vivo response, HLA-C-restricted CMV-specific TCR beta clonotypes were dominant, and in two of eight donors the single most frequent clonotype came from this HLA-C-restricted group.

This chain joins TRBV7-2 to TRBJ1-3; 10 bases in between match TRBD1. The receptor's source is a human donor in good health (CMV status not recorded). Some clones in this sample may be carry-over from other donors' samples. The specimen sequenced was PBMCs. Read as DNA, the sequence is TGTGCCAGCAGCCCCCGGCGGCCCGGGACAGGGGCTGGAAACACCATATATTTT. This codes for CASSPRRPGTGAGNTIYF.